The clone carrying this T cell receptor beta chain came up a few times. Its antigen is as yet unknown. Healthy Caucasian donors formed the entire cohort. The sample originates from a study of identical twins. Study results and caveats: Conclusions were based on cross-sectional statistical analysis, without following the same donors.

Germline V gene lookup returns CDR1 LNHNV and CDR2 YYDKDF (reference sequence). The CDR3 totals 14 residues. V was cut by 4 bases and J by 3 bases, with 12 bases left in between. TCRdb fed the 5' RACE reads into MiXCR, producing one record per CDR3 protein. Counted here are approximately 680,000 distinct CDR3 sequences, around 7.5% occurring once; the ten biggest clones make up roughly 1.5%. The same sample was also studied in work on yellow fever vaccine responses in identical twins.

Sequences were obtained from PBMCs. The TCR was taken from a woman aged 18-29 years in good health. The V and J genes are TRBV15 and TRBJ1-2; D is uncertain. The CDR3 here is CATSNPLLDYGYTF. The CDR3 nucleotides read TGTGCCACCAGCAACCCCCTCTTGGACTATGGCTACACCTTC.